Shown below are 27 T cell receptor beta chains from a single sample sequenced in a study of T cell responses to AZD1222 COVID-19 vaccine. Produced via immunoSEQ multiplex PCR; TCRdb's table is partial and in-frame only. Here the sample spans around 130,000 clones, roughly nine tenths being singletons. The sample consisted of peripheral blood, taken on day 0 of AZD1222 vaccination. These TCRs come from an adult in good health.

The chain employs TRBV9 and TRBJ2-1; D not resolved. V shed 0 bases and J shed 8 bases, with 3 bases lying between them. This CDR3 region has 11 residues. Germline CDR1 SGDLS, CDR2 YYNGEE. The chain's CDR3 is CASSVEDEQFF. DNA of the CDR3: TGTGCCAGCAGCGTAGAGGATGAGCAGTTCTTC.

The rearrangement uses TRBV5-1 and TRBJ1-4; 10 bases map to TRBD1. Germline assignment: CDR1 SGHRS and CDR2 YFSETQ. CDR3 size: 17 residues. Unmatched junction bases numbered 8, after V lost 2 bases and J lost 4 bases. CDR3 sequence: CASSLLKGQGGNEKLFF. Here the CDR3 DNA reads TGCGCCAGCAGCTTATTAAAAGGACAGGGGGGTAATGAAAAACTGTTTTTT.

The V and J genes are TRBV5-5 and TRBJ1-4, with D hard to call. Germline V CDR1 and CDR2: SGHKS, YYEKEE (reference sequence). Trimming removed 0 bases from V and 8 bases from J, with 8 bases in between. The CDR3 loop spans 13 amino acids. CDR3 protein: CASSLVLAEKLFF. CDR3 coding DNA: TGTGCCAGCAGCTTGGTTTTAGCGGAAAAACTGTTTTTT.

This clone was seen more than once but under ten times. The chain has TRBV27 and TRBJ2-7; 7 bases line up with TRBD2. The germline V gene encodes CDR1 MNHEY and CDR2 SMNVEV (reference sequence). The CDR3 is 18 residues long. V dropped 2 bases and J dropped 2; count of bases not matched to a gene: 15. CDR3 DNA: TGTGCCAGCAGTTTAACCGAGGGAGGGCTTCCCCCTACCTACGAGCAGTACTTC. The encoded protein is CASSLTEGGLPPTYEQYF.

The rearrangement joins TRBV6-5 to TRBJ1-2; TRBD1 aligns across 7 bases. V was pared by 2 bases and J by 5 bases, with 8 bases of the junction left unmatched. Germline V CDR1 and CDR2: MNHEY, SVGAGI. The CDR3 is made up of 15 amino acids. The CDR3 sequence: CASSYEVRGTYGYTF. The CDR3 region has the DNA TGTGCCAGCAGTTACGAAGTCAGGGGGACGTATGGCTACACCTTC.

J is TRBJ2-1 and V is TRBV19, with 7 nucleotides matching TRBD2. V lost 5 bases to trimming and J lost 7 bases; unmatched junction nucleotides: 5. Germline CDR1 is LNHDA and CDR2 is SQIVND (reference sequence). There are 13 residues in the CDR3. CDR3 residues: CASSLREGNEQFF. In DNA form, the CDR3 reads TGTGCCAGTAGTCTCAGGGAGGGGAATGAGCAGTTCTTC.

This clone has just one count. This chain links TRBV28 with TRBJ1-4; a weak D match, TRBD1 (6 bases). The germline V gene has CDR1 MDHEN and CDR2 SYDVKM. This CDR3 is 15 amino acids long. Trimming removed 4 bases at V and 8 bases at J, with 17 bases between. The DNA for the CDR3 is TGTGCCAGCAGTTCCCGGACAGTTAAAGGGGAAAAACTGTTTTTT. Amino acids: CASSSRTVKGEKLFF.

CDR3 protein: CASSLGSGGSLSSYNEQFF. The CDR3 coding sequence is TGCGCCAGCAGCTTAGGTAGCGGGGGGTCCCTAAGCTCCTACAATGAGCAGTTCTTC. The V and J genes are TRBV5-1 and TRBJ2-1, with 10 nucleotides matching TRBD2. Germline trimming cut 2 bases from V and 0 bases from J; bases unmatched to any gene: 11. This CDR3 is 19 amino acids long. Germline values: CDR1 SGHRS, CDR2 YFSETQ.

CDR3 residues: CAWTLNSNQPQHF. In DNA form, the CDR3 reads TGTGCCTGGACGTTGAATAGCAATCAGCCCCAGCATTTT. The rearrangement links TRBV30 to TRBJ1-5; no reliable D call. The CDR3 totals 13 residues. Germline V gene data show CDR1 as GTSNPN and CDR2 as SVGIG (reference sequence). V dropped 4 bases and J dropped 0 bases, with 7 bases sitting between them.

The V gene is TRBV11-2, the J gene TRBJ2-3, with 9 bases fitting TRBD2. The trim removed 1 base at V and 2 bases at J, leaving 4 bases unmatched. Germline CDR1 and CDR2: SGHAT and FQNNGV. This CDR3 has 16 residues. In DNA form, the CDR3 reads TGTGCCAGCAGCTTAGGGTCTAGCGGGAACACAGATACGCAGTATTTT. Encoded protein: CASSLGSSGNTDTQYF.

The gene calls are TRBV7-7 and TRBJ1-6, with 7 bases aligning to TRBD1. The V and J ends lost 5 bases and 5 bases, in that order; junction bases with no gene match: 3. This CDR3 has 14 amino acids. Germline V lookup: CDR1 SSHAT, CDR2 FNYEAQ (reference sequence). This CDR3 reads CASSHGTDNSPLHF. The CDR3, as DNA: TGTGCCAGCAGCCACGGGACAGATAATTCACCCCTCCACTTT.

This clone showed up just once. The chain joins TRBV6-6 to TRBJ1-1; weak D call: TRBD1 (5 bases). Germline V lookup: CDR1 MNHNY, CDR2 SVGAGI (reference sequence). The CDR3 totals 14 residues. Trimming stripped 1 base from V and 5 bases from J, with 11 bases between. CDR3 protein: CASSYFQGGTEAFF. Here the CDR3 DNA reads TGTGCCAGCAGTTACTTCCAGGGAGGGACTGAAGCTTTCTTT.

The rearrangement links TRBV30 to TRBJ2-7, with 8 positions matching TRBD2. The junction had 8 bases not matched to a gene; V was cut back by 2 bases and J by 2 bases. Looked up from germline, CDR1 is GTSNPN and CDR2 is SVGIG (reference sequence). CDR3 length: 15 amino acids. CDR3 nucleotides: TGTGCCTGGAGTTCACCGGGGGGGGGAACCTACGAGCAGTACTTC. Its protein product is CAWSSPGGGTYEQYF.

The chain employs TRBV3-1 (or the pseudogene TRBV3-2) and TRBJ1-5, with D unclear. CDR1 is LGHDT and CDR2 is YNNKEL in the germline V gene (reference sequence). CDR3 length: 15 amino acids. Trimming stripped 0 bases from V and 0 bases from J, with 6 bases between. The CDR3 region has the DNA TGTGCCAGCAGCCAAGATACTAATAGCAATCAGCCCCAGCATTTT. Protein: CASSQDTNSNQPQHF.

CDR3 sequence (DNA): TGTGCCAGCATGTCCAGCGTTTACAATCAGCCCCAGCATTTT. Its protein product is CASMSSVYNQPQHF. The rearrangement joins TRBV6-5 to TRBJ1-5, with D unresolved. This CDR3 contains 14 residues. The germline gives CDR1 MNHEY, CDR2 SVGAGI. Deletions cut 7 bases from V and 3 bases from J, with 13 bases between.

J is TRBJ1-4 and V is TRBV7-8; 12 nucleotides align to TRBD1. The CDR3 is made up of 15 amino acids. Germline assignment: CDR1 SGHVS and CDR2 FQNEAQ. Trimming took 5 bases from V and 7 from J; bases not matched to a gene: 5. The DNA for the CDR3 is TGTGCCAGCAGCGCAAGGGACAGGGGGCGTGAAAAACTGTTTTTT. As protein: CASSARDRGREKLFF.

This chain uses TRBV6-5 with TRBJ2-7, with D perhaps given as TRBD1 or TRBD2 (5 bases each). The germline V gene encodes CDR1 MNHEY and CDR2 SVGAGI. This CDR3 contains 16 residues. Trimming shortened V by 1 base and J by 6 bases, and 19 bases separated the two germline ends. The CDR3 DNA is TGTGCCAGCAGTTACTATTCCGGGACCTTAAGCCTCGAGCAGTACTTC. Protein: CASSYYSGTLSLEQYF.

The CDR3 DNA follows: TGCGCCAGCAGCCAAGCGGCCGGACTAATGAACACTGAAGCTTTCTTT. This gives the protein CASSQAAGLMNTEAFF. The chain is built from TRBV4-1 and TRBJ1-1, with D unresolved. The CDR3 spans 16 residues. Germline-derived CDR1 and CDR2 are MGHRA and YSYEKL. V shed 1 base and J shed 0 bases, with 12 bases lying between them.

This sequence joins TRBV5-4 and TRBJ2-4; no reliable D call. The V end was cut by 5 bases, the J end by 3 bases, with 9 bases between. The CDR3 extends over 13 amino acids. CDR1 is SGHNT, CDR2 YYREEE, per germline (reference sequence). Written as DNA, the CDR3 is TGTGCCAGCAGAATCTACGGCAAAAACATTCAGTACTTC. The encoded protein is CASRIYGKNIQYF.

The chain uses TRBV5-4 and TRBJ2-5; D might be TRBD1 or TRBD2, each matching 5 bases. The CDR3 length is 15 residues. Trimming stripped 4 bases from V and 2 bases from J, with 15 bases between. Germline loops: CDR1 SGHNT, CDR2 YYREEE (reference sequence). CDR3 DNA sequence: TGTGCCAGCAGCGCCCCAGGGAGCCAGCAAGAGACCCAGTACTTC. Its protein is CASSAPGSQQETQYF.

The chain uses TRBV7-2 and TRBJ2-7; 11 nucleotides agree with TRBD1. This CDR3 spans 14 amino acids. Germline CDR1 reads SGHTA; CDR2 reads FQGNSA. J gave up 8 bases and V 5 bases, and 8 bases lay outside the gene matches. The CDR3 sequence is CASSPPGQGVKQYF. As DNA, the CDR3 is TGTGCCAGCAGCCCACCGGGACAGGGGGTAAAGCAGTACTTC.

This clone was counted once. The rearrangement joins TRBV4-1 to TRBJ2-7, with 7 bases lining up with TRBD1. V lost 1 base to trimming and J lost 0 bases; unmatched junction nucleotides: 9. Germline V gene data show CDR1 as MGHRA and CDR2 as YSYEKL. CDR3 length: 17 amino acids. CDR3 sequence: CASSQVGPGTDSYEQYF. CDR3 DNA: TGCGCCAGCAGCCAAGTAGGGCCCGGGACAGACTCCTACGAGCAGTACTTC.

This clone was seen a few times. The rearrangement uses TRBV7-9 and TRBJ2-1; D is possibly TRBD1 (6 bases). Germline V gene sequence: CDR1 SEHNR, CDR2 FQNEAQ (reference sequence). Trimming cost V 4 bases and J 3 bases, with 16 bases left between them. The CDR3 loop spans 16 amino acids. The CDR3 coding sequence is TGTGCCAGCAGCTCGTTGACAGGCGCAATCTACAATGAGCAGTTCTTC. This encodes CASSSLTGAIYNEQFF.

The rearrangement links TRBV19 to TRBJ1-5; no definite D call. CDR1 LNHDA and CDR2 SQIVND come from the germline V gene (reference sequence). Trimming took off 0 bases at V and 8 bases at J, with 14 bases between the two ends. The CDR3 length is 15 residues. CDR3 nucleotides: TGTGCCAGTAGTATAGAGCTGGGTCGGAGTAAGCCCCAGCATTTT. The encoded protein is CASSIELGRSKPQHF.

The V gene is TRBV5-5, the J gene TRBJ1-5; D remains unclear. V lost 4 bases and J lost 4, with 9 bases in between. CDR3 length: 13 residues. The germline CDR1 and CDR2 sequences are SGHKS and YYEKEE (reference sequence). CDR3 sequence reads: CASSPDGNQPQHF. The CDR3 DNA follows: TGTGCCAGCAGCCCTGACGGGAATCAGCCCCAGCATTTT.

The sample holds one count of this clone. The chain joins TRBV5-4 to TRBJ1-1; D may be TRBD1 (6 bases). Trimming cost V 3 bases and J 2 bases, with 14 bases left between them. The germline CDR1 and CDR2 sequences are SGHNT and YYREEE (reference sequence). CDR3 length: 15 amino acids. CDR3 in amino acids: CASSSPQGFNTEAFF. The CDR3 coding sequence is TGTGCCAGCAGCTCCCCTCAGGGGTTTAACACTGAAGCTTTCTTT.

V gene TRBV19 combines with J gene TRBJ1-5, with 7 bases matching TRBD1. This CDR3 is 14 amino acids long. V dropped 9 bases and J dropped 6; count of bases not matched to a gene: 11. Germline V gene sequence: CDR1 LNHDA, CDR2 SQIVND (reference sequence). Here the CDR3 reads CASRLTGSIQPQHF. CDR3 sequence (DNA): TGTGCCAGCCGACTGACAGGGAGTATTCAGCCCCAGCATTTT.